The clone carrying this T cell receptor beta chain appeared many times. Germline CDR1 ENHRY, CDR2 SYGVKD. The CDR3 consists of 17 residues. The junction had 14 bases not matched to a gene; V was cut back by 5 bases and J by 1 base. From RNA transcripts, TCR beta CDR3 regions were amplified. TCR CDR3 underwent first-round RT-PCR with the HTBI primer set. TCRdb re-analysed the multiplex PCR reads in MiXCR, keeping a single row per CDR3 protein. The profile shows about 360,000 distinct CDR3 sequences, 13% of them singletons. The data stem from a study of T cells in Graves' hyperthyroidism and ophthalmopathy. Participants, patients aged 18 to 65, had newly diagnosed hyperthyroidism with a duration under 2 months.

This sequence joins TRBV10-3 and TRBJ2-7; 7 bases map to TRBD1. The receptor comes from a woman aged 18-29 years with Graves' hyperthyroidism. The sequencing sample was made of blood. CDR3 bases: TGTGCCATCAGTTACGATCCGGGACAGAAGCCTTCCTACGAGCAGTACTTC. Residues: CAISYDPGQKPSYEQYF.